Presented here are 27 T cell receptor beta chains from one specimen sequenced in a study of OX40 agonist ivuxolimab in advanced cancers. Method: immunoSEQ multiplex PCR; TCRdb's copy keeps in-frame clones and lacks some. The data contain nearly 60,000 clones, approximately 89% of them singletons. This specimen was CD4+ or CD8+ T cells sorted from blood, taken in a trial of the OX40 agonist ivuxolimab. These receptors all come from an adult with an advanced solid tumor such as melanoma, head and neck, liver or kidney cancer.

This CDR3 reads CASSRRGGSSYNEQFF. CDR3 sequence (DNA): TGTGCCAGTAGCCGCCGGGGGGGGAGCTCCTACAATGAGCAGTTCTTC. The chain combines TRBV19 with TRBJ2-1; 8 bases align to TRBD2. J lost 0 bases, V lost 6 bases, and 7 bases had no gene match. Germline V CDR1 and CDR2: LNHDA, SQIVND (reference sequence). CDR3 length equals 16 residues.

This clone was seen a few times. The chain carries TRBV28 and TRBJ2-4; 9 bases match TRBD1. With 5 bases clipped from V and 4 bases from J, the junction kept 6 bases outside the gene matches. There are 15 residues in the CDR3. Per germline, CDR1 MDHEN and CDR2 SYDVKM. This chain's CDR3 is CASSPSDRGKNIQYF. CDR3 sequence (DNA): TGTGCCAGCAGTCCATCGGACAGGGGTAAAAACATTCAGTACTTC.

The rearrangement links TRBV13 to TRBJ2-7; the D is unclear. The germline gives CDR1 PRHDT, CDR2 FYEKMQ (reference sequence). Between the trimmed V and J ends, which lost 8 bases and 5 bases, there was a span of 10 bases. The CDR3 runs 11 residues. The CDR3 loop is CASEARNEQYF. CDR3 DNA sequence: TGTGCCAGCGAGGCGCGCAACGAGCAGTACTTC.

The chain links TRBV25-1 to TRBJ2-7; 10 bases line up with TRBD1. The V segment lost 7 bases and the J segment 5 bases; nucleotides outside the gene matches: 8. The CDR3 extends over 14 amino acids. Germline values: CDR1 MGHDK, CDR2 SYGVNS. DNA of the CDR3: TGTGCCAGCAACAGGGGGACAGGGGTCAACGAGCAGTACTTC. Its translation is CASNRGTGVNEQYF.

This chain uses TRBV9 with TRBJ2-3; D is unresolved. Germline CDR1 reads SGDLS; CDR2 reads YYNGEE. Trimming pared 0 bases from V and 2 bases from J, leaving 7 bases between. This CDR3 contains 14 residues. The CDR3 is CASSVGWATDTQYF. For the CDR3, the DNA is TGTGCCAGCAGCGTAGGGTGGGCCACAGATACGCAGTATTTT.

V and J are TRBV28 and TRBJ1-5; D is ambiguous. CDR3 length: 13 amino acids. Germline loops: CDR1 MDHEN, CDR2 SYDVKM. V lost 6 bases and J 7 bases, leaving 13 bases between the germline ends. DNA of the CDR3: TGTGCCAGCAGCCGCCCGGGGTGGCAGCCCCAGCATTTT. This codes for CASSRPGWQPQHF.

This clone was observed a single time. V gene TRBV2 combines with J gene TRBJ2-3; 8 bases are shared with TRBD2. Germline-derived CDR1 and CDR2 are SNHLY and FYNNEI. The CDR3 covers 15 residues. After removal of 3 bases from V and 0 bases from J, the junction contained 2 bases not matched to a gene. The CDR3 spells CASSDPSGSTDTQYF. The CDR3 DNA reads TGTGCCAGCAGTGACCCTAGCGGGAGCACAGATACGCAGTATTTT.

The rearrangement joins TRBV5-4 to TRBJ1-4; D is possibly TRBD1 (6 bases). The V end lost 4 bases, the J end lost 8 bases, and 15 bases lay between the germline ends. Germline CDR1 and CDR2: SGHNT and YYREEE (reference sequence). The CDR3 length is 14 residues. CDR3 in DNA: TGTGCCAGCAGCCCTGACAGGCAGGAGGAAAAACTGTTTTTT. Translating it yields CASSPDRQEEKLFF.

V and J are TRBV14 and TRBJ2-1; 8 nucleotides match TRBD2. Germline V CDR1 and CDR2: SGHDN, FVKESK. The CDR3 consists of 21 residues. J gave up 4 bases and V 1 base, and 21 bases lay outside the gene matches. The CDR3 DNA reads TGTGCCAGCAGCCAAGGATCGCCCGGGACTAGGGAGGTGACGGGTTACAATGAGCAGTTCTTC. Residues: CASSQGSPGTREVTGYNEQFF.

V usage is TRBV30 and J usage is TRBJ1-1, with a weak D call TRBD1 (5 bases). V dropped 0 bases and J dropped 5 bases, with 10 bases sitting between them. The germline V gene encodes CDR1 GTSNPN and CDR2 SVGIG (reference sequence). This CDR3 contains 13 residues. The CDR3 loop is CAWSVARETEAFF. Written as DNA, the CDR3 is TGTGCCTGGAGTGTGGCCAGGGAAACTGAAGCTTTCTTT.

This clone has just a few counts. The chain is built from TRBV5-1 and TRBJ2-1; D is undetermined. The CDR3 is 14 residues long. The V gene's germline CDR1 is SGHRS and CDR2 YFSETQ. Trimming shortened V by 4 bases and J by 4 bases, and 12 bases separated the two germline ends. This CDR3 reads CASSPGSRYNEQFF. The CDR3 bases are TGCGCCAGCAGCCCCGGCAGCCGTTACAATGAGCAGTTCTTC.

The CDR3, as DNA: TGTGCCAGCAGCTTTTACCAGGGTGGAAACTATGGCTACACCTTC. Translating it yields CASSFYQGGNYGYTF. The chain carries TRBV7-9 and TRBJ1-2; D is possibly TRBD1 (5 bases). Germline-derived CDR1 and CDR2 are SEHNR and FQNEAQ (reference sequence). The CDR3 sequence is 15 residues long. Trimming shortened V by 3 bases and J by 2 bases, and 13 bases separated the two germline ends.

The chain couples TRBV10-1 to TRBJ2-2, with 13 bases fitting TRBD2. Germline V gives CDR1 WNHNN, CDR2 SYGVQD (reference sequence). The CDR3 extends over 16 amino acids. V trimming: 3 bases; J trimming: 5 bases; junction bases outside the gene matches: 3. The CDR3 DNA follows: TGCGCCAGCAGTGATGCGGGACTAGCGGGAACCGGGGAGCTGTTTTTT. It specifies CASSDAGLAGTGELFF.

This chain links TRBV4-1 with TRBJ1-3; no firm D call. This CDR3 region has 17 residues. V dropped 0 bases and J dropped 2 bases, with 14 bases sitting between them. From germline, CDR1 is MGHRA and CDR2 YSYEKL. The CDR3 region is CASSQDLVWQTGNTIYF. The CDR3 bases are TGCGCCAGCAGCCAAGATCTGGTATGGCAGACTGGAAACACCATATATTTT.

The rearrangement uses TRBV11-2 and TRBJ2-7; no clear D. The CDR3 contains 13 residues. Trimming left V 5 bases short and J 1 base short, with 9 bases between. Germline V CDR1 and CDR2: SGHAT, FQNNGV. DNA of the CDR3: TGTGCCAGCAGCGAGTGGGGTTCCTACGAGCAGTACTTC. Translation: CASSEWGSYEQYF.

V gene TRBV9 combines with J gene TRBJ2-5; D remains unclear. The V end lost 1 base, the J end lost 2 bases, and 15 bases lay between the germline ends. Looked up from germline, CDR1 is SGDLS and CDR2 is YYNGEE. The CDR3 has 16 amino acids. CDR3 coding DNA: TGTGCCAGCAGCGTAATAGACACTGAAGATCAAGAGACCCAGTACTTC. It yields the protein CASSVIDTEDQETQYF.

A single count supports this clone. This chain joins TRBV7-9 and TRBJ2-1; 7 positions match TRBD2. V shed 4 bases, J shed 6 bases, and the junction held 9 bases outside the gene matches. This CDR3 is 15 amino acids long. CDR1 SEHNR and CDR2 FQNEAQ come from the germline V gene (reference sequence). CDR3 nucleotides: TGTGCCAGCAGCTCCCGGGGAGGGAGGGCCAATGAGCAGTTCTTC. This sequence encodes CASSSRGGRANEQFF.

This rearrangement joins TRBV5-1 to TRBJ1-5; 8 bases are shared with TRBD1. V lost 4 bases to trimming and J lost 3 bases; unmatched junction nucleotides: 12. The CDR3 runs to 17 residues. CDR1 is SGHRS, CDR2 YFSETQ, per germline. CDR3 nucleotide sequence: TGCGCCAGCAGCACAGGGCCAGGGGGCAATGCCAATCAGCCCCAGCATTTT. Translating it yields CASSTGPGGNANQPQHF.

The chain carries TRBV30 and TRBJ1-6; unclear D gene. V was shortened by 2 bases and J by 7 bases, with 9 bases between the two germline ends. This CDR3 is built from 13 residues. Germline V gives CDR1 GTSNPN, CDR2 SVGIG (reference sequence). CDR3 DNA: TGTGCCTGGAGTAAGGCCCCGAATTCACCCCTCCACTTT. It yields the protein CAWSKAPNSPLHF.

The chain combines TRBV5-4 with TRBJ2-7; TRBD1 matches at 9 bases. Germline V gives CDR1 SGHNT, CDR2 YYREEE (reference sequence). This CDR3 is 14 amino acids long. The ends lost 4 bases at V and 2 bases at J; junction bases unmatched: 4. The chain's CDR3 is CASSRGQGTYEQYF. The DNA of the CDR3 is TGTGCCAGCAGCAGGGGACAGGGAACCTACGAGCAGTACTTC.

This rearrangement joins TRBV7-2 to TRBJ2-1, with D perhaps matching TRBD1 (5 bases). The CDR3 has 14 residues. Germline CDR1 reads SGHTA; CDR2 reads FQGNSA. V shed 3 bases and J shed 2 bases, with 8 bases lying between them. CDR3 DNA: TGTGCCAGCAGCTTCAGGGTTGCCTACAATGAGCAGTTCTTC. This gives the protein CASSFRVAYNEQFF.

The V call is TRBV19, the J call TRBJ1-1; 7 nucleotides match TRBD1. Germline lookup yields CDR1 LNHDA and CDR2 SQIVND (reference sequence). The CDR3 covers 16 residues. V dropped 5 bases and J dropped 1; count of bases not matched to a gene: 10. CDR3 protein: CASSSDRVQRNTEAFF. DNA for the CDR3: TGTGCCAGTAGTTCCGACAGGGTTCAAAGGAACACTGAAGCTTTCTTT.

This clone has a single count. This chain joins TRBV29-1 and TRBJ2-5; 9 bases match TRBD2. This CDR3 is 16 amino acids long. The J segment lost 5 bases and the V segment lost 3 bases, leaving 13 bases of the junction unmatched. The germline gives CDR1 SQVTM, CDR2 ANQGSEA. CDR3 protein: CSVERVSSGTRETQYF. In DNA form, the CDR3 reads TGCAGCGTTGAGAGGGTCTCTAGCGGGACTCGTGAGACCCAGTACTTC.

The chain recombines TRBV11-2 with TRBJ1-1; the D is unclear. CDR1 and CDR2 from the germline V gene are SGHAT and FQNNGV. V lost 2 bases, J lost 8 bases, and 6 bases lay in between. This CDR3 comprises 11 residues. The CDR3 DNA reads as TGTGCCAGCAGCTTATCGAGAGAAGCTTTCTTT. Its translation: CASSLSREAFF.

In DNA form, the CDR3 reads TGTGCCAGCAGCACGACGGTGGACACTGAAGCTTTCTTT. The encoded protein is CASSTTVDTEAFF. This chain uses TRBV6-9 with TRBJ1-1; the D is unclear. Trimming took off 6 bases at V and 3 bases at J, with 11 bases between the two ends. The CDR3 has 13 residues. Per the germline V gene, CDR1 is MNHGY and CDR2 is SVAAGI.

The gene calls are TRBV6-1 and TRBJ2-3, with D hard to call. This CDR3 is built from 11 residues. CDR1 and CDR2 from the germline V gene are MNHNS and SASEGT. Between the trimmed V and J ends, which lost 6 bases and 3 bases, there was a span of 4 bases. CDR3 sequence reads: CASRATDTQYF. The CDR3 bases are TGTGCCAGCAGGGCGACAGATACGCAGTATTTT.

V and J are TRBV4-2 and TRBJ2-3; D perhaps matches TRBD2 (6 bases). This CDR3 contains 13 residues. The V and J ends lost 5 bases and 4 bases respectively, with 10 bases between them. In germline, CDR1 is LGHNA, CDR2 YNFKEQ. The CDR3 nucleotides read TGTGCCAGCAGCTGGGGGGAGTCAGATACGCAGTATTTT. Translating gives CASSWGESDTQYF.